The rows below give T cell receptor beta chains drawn from one sample of a study of human T cells and chemical hapten exposure. TCRdb re-derived calls from the RACE reads in MiXCR, one entry per CDR3 protein. This sample has 35,000 to 50,000 distinct CDR3 sequences, with roughly an eighth found just once. The source material was whole blood, sampled in connection with sensitization to the hapten diphenylcyclopropenone (DPC). These receptors all come from a woman aged 25 to 39 with alopecia areata. Some clones in this sample may be carry-over from other donors' samples. Both conserved end residues are part of each CDR3. D genes are given only for firm matches. The size field is filled for only some rows; it gives once, few, many or a size class.

J	V	size	D	CDR3	DNA
TRBJ1-1	TRBV7-9	.	.	CASSLDQNTEAFF	TGTGCCAGCAGCCTAGACCAGAACACTGAAGCTTTCTTT
TRBJ2-5	TRBV6-6	few	.	CASSHLQETQYF	TGTGCCAGCAGCCATCTCCAAGAGACCCAGTACTTC
TRBJ1-6	TRBV18	few	.	CASSPEVDSNSPLHF	TGTGCCAGCTCACCAGAGGTAGACAGTAATTCACCCCTCCACTTT
TRBJ1-5	TRBV6-1	few	.	CASSETYSNQPQHF	TGTGCCAGCAGTGAAACATATAGCAATCAGCCCCAGCATTTT
TRBJ1-1	TRBV29-1	many	TRBD1	CSVEDDRETFF	TGCAGCGTCGAGGATGACAGGGAAACTTTCTTT
TRBJ2-4	TRBV7-9	many	.	CASSLVGTGIAKNIQYF	TGTGCCAGCAGCTTAGTTGGGACGGGAATAGCCAAAAACATTCAGTACTTC
TRBJ2-7	TRBV20-1	many	.	CSASVGMLEQYF	TGCAGTGCTAGCGTTGGAATGCTCGAGCAGTACTTC
TRBJ2-2	TRBV6-2/TRBV6-3	many	.	CASVRWESPNTGELFF	TGTGCCAGTGTTAGGTGGGAGAGCCCCAACACCGGGGAGCTGTTTTTT
TRBJ2-5	TRBV7-9	few	TRBD2	CASSFSGMAETQYF	TGTGCCAGCAGCTTTAGCGGGATGGCGGAGACCCAGTACTTC
TRBJ2-3	TRBV7-3	.	TRBD2	CASSLSSGADTQYF	TGTGCCAGCAGCCTGTCTAGCGGGGCAGATACGCAGTATTTT
TRBJ1-3	TRBV9	.	.	CASSQDWASGNTIYF	TGTGCCAGCAGCCAGGATTGGGCATCTGGAAACACCATATATTTT
TRBJ1-1	TRBV5-1	.	.	CASRSGPGGDTEAFF	TGCGCCAGCCGAAGTGGACCCGGGGGGGACACTGAAGCTTTCTTT
TRBJ1-1	TRBV18	many	TRBD1	CASSPLKGARGTEAFF	TGTGCCAGCTCACCACTAAAGGGGGCGCGAGGGACTGAAGCTTTCTTT
TRBJ1-2	TRBV27	many	.	CASSLGVSSYGYTF	TGTGCCAGCAGTCTAGGGGTCAGCTCCTATGGCTACACCTTC
TRBJ1-5	TRBV6-6	many	.	CASSYDGQPQHF	TGTGCCAGCAGTTATGATGGTCAGCCCCAGCATTTT
TRBJ1-2	TRBV11-2	.	.	CASSLDYRKDYTF	TGTGCCAGCAGCTTAGATTACAGGAAAGACTACACCTTC
TRBJ2-3	TRBV20-1	.	TRBD2	CSAYLGGRNTQYF	TGCAGTGCTTATCTGGGCGGGAGGAATACGCAGTATTTT
TRBJ2-3	TRBV4-3	.	.	CASSRSRSGAHTDTQYF	TGCGCCAGCAGCCGGAGTAGGTCTGGGGCGCACACAGATACGCAGTATTTT